This record covers a single TCR beta chain. Clones were sequenced by immunoSEQ multiplex PCR, and TCRdb holds only the in-frame ones, with some missing. The sample holds around 60,000 clones, around 85% seen once. The sample belongs to a study of glioma-infiltrating T cells after dendritic cell vaccination. Indicated time point: after dendritic cell vaccination, including at tumor progression/relapse. Sequenced here: blood, sampled after dendritic cell vaccination. The sequence derives from a human donor with glioblastoma.

The CDR3 nucleotides are TGTGCCAGCAGCTGGAACCCAGGGGGCTACGAGCAGTACTTC. This translates into CASSWNPGGYEQYF. The rearrangement links TRBV5-5 to TRBJ2-7; 7 bases agree with TRBD1. CDR1 and CDR2 from the germline V gene are SGHKS and YYEKEE (reference sequence). V gave up 3 bases and J gave up 3 bases; unmatched junction bases: 6. This CDR3 region has 14 residues.